This TCR beta chain emerged from a study of T-cell memory formation after mild COVID-19. Between the trimmed V and J ends, which lost 1 base and 6 bases, there was a span of 10 bases. CDR3 length: 14 residues. Germline CDR1 and CDR2: MGHRA and YSYEKL. TCRdb reprocessed the 5' RACE reads via MiXCR and lists one record per CDR3 protein. The table lists about 470,000 distinct CDR3 sequences, 15% to 20% of them singletons, with around 12% in the top ten. Sequenced sample: PBMCs or a T cell subset sorted from them (not recorded which). The sequence came from an adult woman who had mild COVID-19 (a few samples of this study predate the infection). Cell type and time point are not known. V and J are TRBV4-1 and TRBJ2-1; D is perhaps TRBD1 or TRBD2 (5 bases each). CDR3 amino acids: CASSQGQRGNEQFF. Written as DNA, the CDR3 is TGCGCCAGCAGCCAAGGTCAGAGGGGCAATGAGCAGTTCTTC.